The 27 T cell receptor beta chains presented below share a single source sample, sequenced in a study of identical twins. TCRdb re-derived calls from the 5' RACE reads in MiXCR, one entry per CDR3 protein. The data hold around 450,000 distinct CDR3 sequences, with 13% to 15% observed a single time. The sample was also linked to a second study, of yellow fever vaccine responses in identical twins.

The sample consisted of CD4+ T cells sorted from blood. The receptors were sampled from a woman between 18 and 29 years old in good health.

This clonotype was found a few times. V and J are TRBV4-2 and TRBJ2-1, with D unresolved. CDR1 and CDR2 (germline): LGHNA, YNFKEQ. Trimming removed 1 base at V and 5 bases at J, with 18 bases between. The CDR3 has 17 residues. CDR3: CASSQVRAPTAHNEQFF. The CDR3 region has the DNA TGTGCCAGCAGCCAAGTTCGGGCCCCAACGGCGCACAATGAGCAGTTCTTC.

The J gene is TRBJ2-7, the V gene TRBV12-3 or TRBV12-4; D remains unclear. Trimming took off 4 bases at V and 3 bases at J, with 10 bases between the two ends. This CDR3 is 13 amino acids long. The CDR3 reads CASSYRTYYEQYF. The CDR3 nucleotides read TGTGCCAGCAGTTACCGCACCTACTACGAGCAGTACTTC.

The chain has TRBV7-2 and TRBJ2-7, with TRBD2 matching over 12 bases. This CDR3 spans 16 amino acids. Germline-derived CDR1 and CDR2 are SGHTA and FQGNSA. V was clipped by 0 bases and J by 4 bases; unmatched bases: 4. CDR3 nucleotides: TGTGCCAGCAGCTTAGCCCTAGCGGGAGGGTTATACGAGCAGTACTTC. Encoded protein: CASSLALAGGLYEQYF.

This sequence joins TRBV7-6 and TRBJ1-6, with 8 positions matching TRBD1. Germline V lookup: CDR1 SGHVS, CDR2 FNYEAQ. This CDR3 is built from 15 residues. V lost 5 bases, J lost 10 bases, and 10 bases stayed unmatched. CDR3 coding DNA: TGTGCCAGCAGCCCAGCGACAGGGGTGGAATCACCCCTCCACTTT. It encodes CASSPATGVESPLHF.

CDR3 protein: CASSPRVLAGNTGELFF. The CDR3 bases are TGTGCCAGCAGCCCAAGGGTTCTAGCGGGGAACACCGGGGAGCTGTTTTTT. The chain employs TRBV7-2 and TRBJ2-2; 8 nucleotides agree with TRBD2. The CDR3 runs 17 residues. Trimming took 5 bases from V and 1 from J; bases not matched to a gene: 9. Germline CDR1 reads SGHTA; CDR2 reads FQGNSA.

The V gene is TRBV5-5, the J gene TRBJ2-1; maybe TRBD2 (5 bases). This CDR3 has 13 amino acids. The V end was cut by 10 bases, the J end by 0 bases, with 11 bases between. The germline V gene has CDR1 SGHKS and CDR2 YYEKEE (reference sequence). CDR3 in DNA: TGTGCCCACGGACTGAGCTCCTACAATGAGCAGTTCTTC. It specifies CAHGLSSYNEQFF.

The table lists this clonotype with a few counts. This sequence joins TRBV7-2 and TRBJ2-5; possible D gene TRBD1, 6 bases. Germline assignment: CDR1 SGHTA and CDR2 FQGNSA. V was trimmed by 2 bases and J by 5 bases, leaving 12 bases between them. This CDR3 is built from 14 residues. CDR3 sequence: CASSLISGVETQYF. CDR3 in DNA: TGTGCCAGCAGCTTAATATCAGGGGTGGAGACCCAGTACTTC. Full variable domain (missing parts from reference TRBV7-2 and TRBJ2-5): GAGVSQSPSNKVTEKGKDVELRCDPISGHTALYWYRQSLGQGLEFLIYFQGNSAPDKSGLPSDRFSAERTGGSVSTLTIQRTQQEDSAVYLCASSLISGVETQYFGPGTRLLVL.

This clonotype turned up a few times. V usage is TRBV28 and J usage is TRBJ2-5, with TRBD1 matching 9 bases. The CDR3 consists of 13 residues. Trimming at V came to 4 bases and at J to 3 bases, leaving 0 bases not matched to a gene. Per the germline V gene, CDR1 is MDHEN and CDR2 is SYDVKM. CDR3 amino acids: CASSWDREETQYF. CDR3 DNA sequence: TGTGCCAGCAGTTGGGACAGGGAAGAGACCCAGTACTTC.

The table lists this clonotype with a few counts. The J gene is TRBJ1-2, the V gene TRBV18; TRBD1 might be the D (6 bases). The length of the CDR3 is 15 residues. V gave up 6 bases and J gave up 2 bases, with 16 bases separating them. CDR1 and CDR2 from the germline V gene are KGHSH and LQKENI. The CDR3: CASSSRGQGNYGYTF. The CDR3 DNA reads as TGTGCCAGCTCGTCCAGAGGGCAGGGGAACTATGGCTACACCTTC.

In this sample, this clonotype turned up a few times. The V gene is TRBV15, the J gene TRBJ2-5, with 10 bases lining up with TRBD2. Trimming removed 3 bases from V and 1 base from J; junction bases left unmatched: 14. From germline, CDR1 is LNHNV and CDR2 YYDKDF (reference sequence). The CDR3 covers 19 residues. CDR3: CATSRDAPSGLAAQETQYF. In nucleotides, the CDR3 is TGTGCCACCAGCAGGGACGCTCCTTCCGGACTAGCGGCCCAAGAGACCCAGTACTTC.

V gene TRBV20-1 combines with J gene TRBJ2-1, with 8 bases identical to TRBD1. Trimming cost V 4 bases and J 6 bases; bases outside gene matches: 2. Germline V gene lookup returns CDR1 DFQATT and CDR2 SNEGSKA (reference sequence). CDR3 length: 12 residues. CDR3 DNA: TGCAGTGCTAAGACAGGGGTCAATGAGCAGTTCTTC. The encoded protein is CSAKTGVNEQFF.

This clonotype occurred many times. This chain links TRBV5-1 with TRBJ2-7, with D unresolved. V was pared by 1 base and J by 4 bases, with 6 bases between. The CDR3 runs 12 residues. Per germline, CDR1 SGHRS and CDR2 YFSETQ. CDR3 nucleotide sequence: TGCGCCAGCAGCTTGCAGCGATACGAGCAGTACTTC. Translation gives CASSLQRYEQYF.

The table lists this clonotype with a few counts. The CDR3 DNA follows: TGTGCCAGCAGTACCCAACAGGGGGCAGGTTCACCCCTCCACTTT. Amino acid sequence: CASSTQQGAGSPLHF. The chain links TRBV12-3 or TRBV12-4 to TRBJ1-6; TRBD1 matches at 9 bases. The CDR3 has 15 residues. Germline trimming cut 5 bases from V and 9 bases from J; bases unmatched to any gene: 8.

This clonotype was detected many times. The genes are TRBV7-2 and TRBJ1-2, with a tentative D call TRBD1 (5 bases). The V gene lost 5 bases and the J gene lost 8 bases, with 18 bases spanning the gap. The CDR3 length is 14 residues. Germline V gene sequence: CDR1 SGHTA, CDR2 FQGNSA. For the CDR3, the DNA is TGTGCCAGCAGCCAAACAAATCAGGGACTCGGCTACACCTTC. Translation gives CASSQTNQGLGYTF.

The J gene is TRBJ2-7, the V gene TRBV5-1, with D possibly TRBD2 on 6 matching bases. Germline V CDR1 and CDR2: SGHRS, YFSETQ. The CDR3 runs to 15 residues. With 6 bases removed from V and 5 bases from J, the gap between germline ends came to 21 bases. The CDR3 region is CASTREASRVNEQYF. As DNA, the CDR3 is TGCGCCAGCACCAGGGAGGCCTCGAGGGTGAACGAGCAGTACTTC.

This clonotype was seen only a few times. This chain links TRBV20-1 with TRBJ2-7, with TRBD2 matching 7 bases. The CDR3 spans 15 residues. Germline CDR1 reads DFQATT; CDR2 reads SNEGSKA (reference sequence). V lost 6 bases and J lost 2; bases outside the gene matches: 13. In DNA, the CDR3 is TGCAGTGCGTGGTTTGACTCCCGGGGGGCCTACGAGCAGTACTTC. This encodes CSAWFDSRGAYEQYF.

The J gene is TRBJ2-7, the V gene TRBV11-1; 9 bases fit TRBD1. There are 13 residues in the CDR3. With V trimmed by 2 bases and J by 6 bases, 2 bases remained unmatched. Germline V gene lookup returns CDR1 SGHAT and CDR2 FQDESV (reference sequence). The CDR3 DNA reads as TGTGCCAGCAGCTTAACGGGACAGGGCGAGCAGTACTTC. Translated: CASSLTGQGEQYF.

The V call is TRBV7-9, the J call TRBJ1-2; tentatively, D is TRBD1 (6 bases). The ends were cut back, 1 base at V and 2 bases at J, with 14 bases in the middle. The CDR3 totals 16 residues. Germline loops: CDR1 SEHNR, CDR2 FQNEAQ (reference sequence). This CDR3 is CASSLDGTIRNYGYTF. CDR3 nucleotides: TGTGCCAGCAGCTTAGACGGGACAATAAGAAACTATGGCTACACCTTC.

This clonotype was seen only a few times. The rearrangement links TRBV18 to TRBJ1-4; D not certain. CDR1 KGHSH and CDR2 LQKENI come from the germline V gene. The V gene lost 4 bases and the J gene lost 6 bases, with 9 bases spanning the gap. This CDR3 spans 13 amino acids. This CDR3 reads CASSRSSDEKLFF. CDR3 in DNA: TGTGCCAGCTCACGATCTAGCGATGAAAAACTGTTTTTT.

The CDR3 reads CASSVAALEADTQYF. The CDR3 nucleotides read TGTGCCAGCAGCGTAGCCGCACTAGAGGCAGATACGCAGTATTTT. The chain recombines TRBV9 with TRBJ2-3; perhaps TRBD2 as D (5 bases). Germline V CDR1 and CDR2: SGDLS, YYNGEE. The CDR3 sequence is 15 residues long. Trimming shortened V by 0 bases and J by 4 bases, and 12 bases separated the two germline ends.

This clonotype was observed a few times. The gene calls are TRBV7-2 and TRBJ2-1; possible D gene TRBD2, 5 bases. CDR1 and CDR2 (germline): SGHTA, FQGNSA. The CDR3 has 15 amino acids. Trimming removed 5 bases from V and 15 bases from J, with 26 bases in between. The CDR3 sequence is CASSPQFRVGEYLFF. Written as DNA, the CDR3 is TGTGCCAGCAGCCCTCAATTTAGAGTCGGGGAGTATCTGTTCTTC.

J is TRBJ2-1 and V is TRBV6-6, with a possible D match to TRBD2 (5 bases). The CDR3 extends over 13 amino acids. Trimming removed 10 bases at V and 0 bases at J, with 10 bases between. CDR1 is MNHNY, CDR2 SVGAGI, per germline (reference sequence). CDR3 region: CATLGSSYNEQFF. In DNA form, the CDR3 reads TGTGCCACCCTGGGGAGCTCCTACAATGAGCAGTTCTTC.

The chain recombines TRBV6-1 with TRBJ2-5; D is possibly TRBD1 (5 bases). CDR3 length: 14 amino acids. CDR1 and CDR2 (germline): MNHNS, SASEGT. Trimming shortened V by 5 bases and J by 0 bases, and 10 bases separated the two germline ends. CDR3 nucleotides: TGTGCCAGCAGTATGACAGCCCACCAAGAGACCCAGTACTTC. This codes for CASSMTAHQETQYF.

This clonotype was counted once. This rearrangement joins TRBV6-2 or TRBV6-3 to TRBJ2-1, with 7 bases lining up with TRBD2. CDR3 length equals 15 residues. The V gene end was trimmed by 7 bases and the J gene end by 7 bases; junction bases not matched to a gene: 13. Germline V gene lookup returns CDR1 MNHEY and CDR2 SVGEGT. CDR3 nucleotides: TGTGCCAGCAACGAACCCGGGACTATTAGGAATGAGCAGTTCTTC. Protein: CASNEPGTIRNEQFF.

The V call is TRBV7-8, the J call TRBJ1-5, with TRBD1 matching over 9 bases. The J segment lost 3 bases and the V segment lost 2 bases, leaving 2 bases of the junction unmatched. Germline V gives CDR1 SGHVS, CDR2 FQNEAQ. The CDR3 loop spans 15 amino acids. The chain's CDR3 is CASSLRDRANQPQHF. In nucleotides, the CDR3 is TGTGCCAGCAGCTTAAGGGACAGGGCCAATCAGCCCCAGCATTTT.

The CDR3 nucleotides read TGTGCCAGCAGTTTTGGCAGGGGGCGCGCAGATACGCAGTATTTT. This codes for CASSFGRGRADTQYF. The chain employs TRBV27 and TRBJ2-3; 8 nucleotides match TRBD1. Germline CDR1 reads MNHEY; CDR2 reads SMNVEV (reference sequence). The CDR3 length is 15 residues. The V gene end was trimmed by 3 bases and the J gene end by 4 bases; junction bases not matched to a gene: 6.

This clonotype was counted at least ten times. In nucleotides, the CDR3 is TGTGCCAGCAACCTCAGGGGAAGCTCCTACAATGAGCAGTTCTTC. Protein product: CASNLRGSSYNEQFF. J is TRBJ2-1 and V is TRBV12-3 or TRBV12-4; the D gene is possibly TRBD1 (6 bases). V was cut by 7 bases and J by 0 bases, with 13 bases left in between. CDR3 length: 15 residues.